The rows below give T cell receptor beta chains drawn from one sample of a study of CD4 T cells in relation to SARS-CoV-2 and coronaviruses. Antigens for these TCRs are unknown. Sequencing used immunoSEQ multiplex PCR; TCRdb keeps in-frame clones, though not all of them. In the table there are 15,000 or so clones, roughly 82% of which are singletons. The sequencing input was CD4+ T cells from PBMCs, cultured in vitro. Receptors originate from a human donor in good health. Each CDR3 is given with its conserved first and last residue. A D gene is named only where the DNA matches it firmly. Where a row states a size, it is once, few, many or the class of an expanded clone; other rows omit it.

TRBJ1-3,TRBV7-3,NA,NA,CASSPKPASSGNTIYF,TGTGCCAGCAGCCCGAAACCGGCTAGCTCTGGAAACACCATATATTTT
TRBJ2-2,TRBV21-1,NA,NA,CASSTGQGDANTGELFF,TGTGCCAGCAGCACAGGACAGGGTGACGCGAACACCGGGGAGCTGTTTTTT
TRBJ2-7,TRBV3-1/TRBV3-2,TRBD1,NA,CASSQLTGQGSEQYF,TGTGCCAGCAGCCAGTTGACGGGACAGGGCTCCGAGCAGTACTTC
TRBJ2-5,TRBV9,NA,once,CASSVGGGQPQETQYF,TGTGCCAGCAGCGTAGGGGGAGGACAGCCCCAAGAGACCCAGTACTTC
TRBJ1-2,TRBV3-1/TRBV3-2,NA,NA,CASSQPLDGGGYTF,TGTGCCAGCAGCCAGCCCCTGGATGGGGGTGGCTACACCTTC
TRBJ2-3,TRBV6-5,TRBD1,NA,CASSYWTGSTDTQYF,TGTGCCAGCAGTTATTGGACAGGGAGCACAGATACGCAGTATTTT
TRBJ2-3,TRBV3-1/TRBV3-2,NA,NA,CASSQDPDTQYF,TGTGCCAGCAGCCAAGATCCGGATACGCAGTATTTT
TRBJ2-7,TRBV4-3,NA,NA,CASSRSLPSYEQYF,TGCGCCAGCAGCCGGAGCCTTCCCTCCTACGAGCAGTACTTC
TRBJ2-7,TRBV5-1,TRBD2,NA,CASSSMSSGLYEQYF,TGCGCCAGCAGCTCGATGTCTAGCGGCCTCTACGAGCAGTACTTC
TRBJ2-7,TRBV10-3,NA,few,CAISGATGPYEQYF,TGTGCCATCAGTGGGGCGACAGGCCCCTACGAGCAGTACTTC
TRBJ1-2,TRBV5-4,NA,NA,CASSLPGDYGYTF,TGTGCCAGCAGCTTACCAGGGGACTATGGCTACACCTTC
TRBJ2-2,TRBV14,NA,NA,CASSQDRPGTGELFF,TGTGCCAGCAGCCAAGATCGGCCGGGCACCGGGGAGCTGTTTTTT
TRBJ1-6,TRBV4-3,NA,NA,CASSQDNDRRRSPLHF,TGCGCCAGCAGCCAAGATAATGACAGAAGGAGGTCACCCCTCCACTTT
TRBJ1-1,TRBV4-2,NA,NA,CASSQAVGAGSTEAFF,TGTGCCAGCAGCCAAGCTGTGGGGGCCGGGTCCACTGAAGCTTTCTTT
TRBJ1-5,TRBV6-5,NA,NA,CASRAQGFGNQPQHF,TGTGCCAGCAGGGCACAGGGTTTCGGAAATCAGCCCCAGCATTTT
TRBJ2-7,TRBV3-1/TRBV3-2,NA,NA,CASSKRSNGLYEQYF,TGTGCCAGCAGCAAAAGGTCCAATGGGCTCTACGAGCAGTACTTC
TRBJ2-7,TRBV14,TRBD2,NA,CASSQGGAGRSYEQYF,TGTGCCAGCAGCCAAGGAGGAGCGGGACGGTCCTACGAGCAGTACTTC
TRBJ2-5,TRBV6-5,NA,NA,CASSFGPAYGETQYF,TGTGCCAGCAGCTTCGGGCCCGCTTATGGAGAGACCCAGTACTTC
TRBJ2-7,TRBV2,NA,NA,CASRLTEGAYEQYF,TGTGCCAGCAGATTGACGGAGGGGGCCTACGAGCAGTACTTC
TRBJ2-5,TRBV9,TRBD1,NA,CASSVGLQGDETQYF,TGTGCCAGCAGCGTAGGGCTCCAGGGGGATGAGACCCAGTACTTC
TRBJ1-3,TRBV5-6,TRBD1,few,CASSWTGSGNTIYF,TGTGCCAGCAGCTGGACAGGGTCTGGAAACACCATATATTTT
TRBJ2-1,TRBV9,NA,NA,CASSVSLRNEQFF,TGTGCCAGCAGCGTAAGCCTAAGGAATGAGCAGTTCTTC
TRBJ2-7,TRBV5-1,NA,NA,CASSLGSGGDEQYF,TGCGCCAGCAGCTTGGGGTCCGGGGGCGACGAGCAGTACTTC
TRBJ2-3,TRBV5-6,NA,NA,CASSLTGKGTDTQYF,TGTGCCAGCAGCTTGACAGGGAAGGGAACAGATACGCAGTATTTT
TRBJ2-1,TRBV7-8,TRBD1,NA,CASFGQGRNNEQFF,TGTGCCAGCTTCGGACAGGGCCGCAACAATGAGCAGTTCTTC
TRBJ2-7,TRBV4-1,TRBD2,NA,CASSPTWTSDSYEQYF,TGCGCCAGCAGTCCCACCTGGACTAGCGACTCCTACGAGCAGTACTTC
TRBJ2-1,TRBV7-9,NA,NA,CASSLLRDEQFF,TGTGCCAGCAGCTTGTTAAGAGATGAGCAGTTCTTC
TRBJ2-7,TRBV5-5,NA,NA,CASSLTRQFWSQYF,TGTGCCAGCAGCTTAACGAGACAATTTTGGTCGCAGTACTTC
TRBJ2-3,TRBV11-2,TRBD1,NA,CASSGTGTFRDTQYF,TGTGCCAGCAGCGGGACAGGGACGTTTAGAGATACGCAGTATTTT
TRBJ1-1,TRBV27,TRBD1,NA,CASSLQGGGTEAFF,TGTGCCAGCAGTTTACAGGGGGGGGGCACTGAAGCTTTCTTT
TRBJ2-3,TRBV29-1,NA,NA,CSVAENGVGDTQYF,TGCAGCGTCGCCGAGAACGGGGTGGGAGATACGCAGTATTTT
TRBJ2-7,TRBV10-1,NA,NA,CASSESGRTYEQYF,TGCGCCAGCAGTGAGTCGGGCAGGACCTACGAGCAGTACTTC
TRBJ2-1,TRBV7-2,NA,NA,CASSSATYNEQFF,TGTGCCAGCAGCTCGGCGACCTACAATGAGCAGTTCTTC
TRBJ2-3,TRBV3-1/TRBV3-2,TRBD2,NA,CASSQARGTDTQYF,TGTGCCAGCAGCCAAGCGCGGGGGACAGATACGCAGTATTTT
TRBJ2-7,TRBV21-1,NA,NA,CASSNPGGRYEQYF,TGTGCCAGCAGCAATCCCGGGGGTAGATACGAGCAGTACTTC
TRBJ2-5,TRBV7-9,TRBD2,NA,CASSSGGAGARETQYF,TGTGCCAGCAGCTCGGGGGGAGCGGGGGCCCGGGAGACCCAGTACTTC
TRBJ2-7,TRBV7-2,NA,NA,CASSLRGGDSYEQYF,TGTGCCAGCAGCTTACGCGGGGGCGACTCCTACGAGCAGTACTTC
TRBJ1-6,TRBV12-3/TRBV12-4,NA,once,CASSFQYNSPLHF,TGTGCCAGCAGTTTCCAATATAATTCACCCCTCCACTTT
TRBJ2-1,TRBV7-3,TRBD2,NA,CASSLTSGLGNEQFF,TGTGCCAGCAGCTTAACGTCGGGACTAGGCAATGAGCAGTTCTTC
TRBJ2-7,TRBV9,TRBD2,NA,CASSVGLAGADEQYF,TGTGCCAGCAGCGTGGGACTAGCGGGAGCAGACGAGCAGTACTTC
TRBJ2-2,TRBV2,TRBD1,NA,CASRLTGQGGTGELFF,TGTGCCAGCAGGCTTACCGGACAGGGAGGAACCGGGGAGCTGTTTTTT
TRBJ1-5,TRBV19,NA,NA,CASSIGTGYSNQPQHF,TGTGCCAGTAGTATAGGTACCGGATATAGCAATCAGCCCCAGCATTTT
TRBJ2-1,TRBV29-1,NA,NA,CSVDSGTYYNEQFF,TGCAGCGTTGACTCGGGGACCTACTACAATGAGCAGTTCTTC
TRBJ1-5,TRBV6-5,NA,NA,CASSPRDGNQPQHF,TGTGCCAGCAGCCCAAGGGATGGCAATCAGCCCCAGCATTTT
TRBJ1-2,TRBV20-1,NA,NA,CSASGGVSNYGYTF,TGCAGTGCTAGTGGTGGGGTTTCGAACTATGGCTACACCTTC
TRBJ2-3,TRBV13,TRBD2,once,CASSGRVAGVGDTQYF,TGTGCCAGCAGCGGACGTGTAGCGGGAGTAGGAGATACGCAGTATTTT
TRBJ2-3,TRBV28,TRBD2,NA,CASSPGGLGEFTDTQYF,TGTGCCAGCAGTCCGGGGGGTTTGGGGGAGTTCACAGATACGCAGTATTTT
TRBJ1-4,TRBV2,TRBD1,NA,CASRRTGGPSNEKLFF,TGTGCCAGCAGAAGGACAGGGGGCCCCTCTAATGAAAAACTGTTTTTT
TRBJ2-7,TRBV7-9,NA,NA,CASRGTSYEQYF,TGTGCCAGCAGAGGTACGAGCTACGAGCAGTACTTC
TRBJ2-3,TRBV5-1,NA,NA,CASSLAPPTDTQYF,TGCGCCAGCAGCTTGGCGCCACCTACAGATACGCAGTATTTT
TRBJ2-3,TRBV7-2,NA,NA,CASSSLRRGTDTQYF,TGTGCCAGCAGCTCTCTAAGACGGGGCACAGATACGCAGTATTTT
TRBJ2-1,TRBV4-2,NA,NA,CASSQGRGSYNEQFF,TGTGCCAGCAGCCAGGGCAGGGGCTCCTACAATGAGCAGTTCTTC
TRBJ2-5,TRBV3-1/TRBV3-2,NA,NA,CASSQPRAALGETQYF,TGTGCCAGCAGCCAACCCCGGGCAGCCCTCGGTGAGACCCAGTACTTC